This T cell receptor (beta chain) originates from a study of cytomegalovirus exposure and HLA in healthy donors (dated by TCRdb to about 2017). Looking at the study overall: An earlier analysis of approximately 600 of the donors reported more than 250 Gb of sequence data and roughly 100 million unique TCR beta sequences from about 180 million T cells. An early release that covered more than 550 HLA-typed donors contained approximately 320 gigabases of sequencing data and 85 million to 100 million unique TCR sequences. Of the roughly 400 genotyped donors, 80% to 90% were placed in the genetic ancestry cluster associated with self-reported Caucasian donors. The study was designed to test whether signatures of past pathogen exposure could be identified by cataloging public T cell receptors. The study used immunosequencing to profile the T cell repertoires of 666 subjects and linked those repertoires to cytomegalovirus serostatus. A separate validation cohort of over 95 different subjects was used in addition to the roughly 700-subject first cohort. High-throughput TCR immunosequencing, statistical association of individual TCRs with disease status, and machine learning were combined to predict cytomegalovirus infection status. A later analysis re-examined previously published TCR beta repertoires from roughly 650 donors and added high-resolution HLA genotyping to investigate patterns of TCR occurrence. Rather than drawing on any new phenotypic data, the later analysis identified candidate immune exposures from TCR beta sequences and the way those sequences occurred across donors. An earlier analysis of about 620 of the donors applied high-throughput TCR beta sequencing to assess whether each TCR beta V gene segment acted as functional or pseudogenic. Donor age, sex, ethnicity and CMV serostatus were compiled together with the repertoire data. A later genetic analysis used genome-wide SNP genotypes for 398 of the 666 donors, treating that subset as a discovery cohort. Every discovery cohort repertoire had been produced on one sequencing platform. Class I and class II HLA loci were covered by the typing at four-digit resolution. The number of typed donors differed by locus: about 620-630 for A, B, C, DRB1 and DQB1; some 500 for DQA1; over 600 for DPA1; and roughly 470 for DPB1. Several DR-DQ haplotypes were handled as single units for association and clustering, since linkage in the cohort was strong. On average, roughly 200,000 unique TCR beta nucleotide sequences were sequenced per donor among a few hundred genotyped donors of the cohort, with around 19% of those sequences being non-productive.

The cohort was made up of 666 healthy bone marrow donors. All cohort members were sampled while nominally healthy, although unrecorded immune exposures were likely present. The donor was CMV seronegative and belonged to the group of approximately 320 seronegative cohort members. Each donor provided a peripheral blood sample, and peripheral blood mononuclear cells were used for TCR beta sequencing. The Qiagen DNeasy Blood Extraction Kit was used to extract genomic DNA from the blood cell samples. Details on this clone: Its recognized antigen is unknown.

The method was the immunoSEQ multiplex PCR assay. For the multiplex PCR, a mixture combining 60 forward primers for TCR Vbeta segments and 13 reverse primers for TCR Jbeta segments was used. Amplification of the CDR3 region of rearranged TCR beta genes was performed with a multiplex PCR assay on genomic DNA. The Illumina HiSeq System was used to sequence the amplified TCR beta libraries as 87-base-pair reads. In the authors' own workflow: A later analysis counted approximately 84 million unique TCR beta chains across the 640 or so repertoires, and roughly 9.9 million of these chains were shared by at least two donors. Raw reads were error-corrected and collapsed into unique sequences by a nearest-neighbor algorithm in which closely related sequences were merged to remove PCR and sequencing errors. V, D and J gene segments were assigned by aligning CDR3 sequences to IMGT reference sequences. For a sequence to be retained, a match of at least six nucleotides was required to both a V gene segment and a J gene segment. Rearrangements were called productive when the CDR3 lacked stop codons and stayed in frame with V and J; all others were non-productive. Following IMGT convention, CDR3 was defined as the stretch from the second conserved V-encoded cysteine up to the conserved J-encoded phenylalanine. The earlier analysis of more than 450 of the donors excluded sequences that lacked an unambiguous match to a single V gene segment. An earlier analysis of a few hundred of the donors classified V segments as functional when productive rearrangements were above 56.7% and as segregating when the standard deviation between donors was above 5%. A statistical classification framework was built for diagnosing cytomegalovirus status from the catalog of TCR beta chain sequences. V and J gene assignment, in a later analysis, came from comparing TCR nucleotide sequences with IMGT/GENE-DB human TR gene sequences. Using the TCRdist pipeline, a later analysis assigned CDR3 sequences along with most-parsimonious VDJ recombination scenarios. In a later analysis, each TCR beta chain was defined by its CDR3 amino acid sequence together with its V-gene family, and reads without a unique V-gene family were excluded. A later analysis removed 550 to 650 highly shared, low-generation-probability nucleotide sequences to deal with suspected cross-contamination and a sequencing artifact. A later analysis calculated a clonal expansion index for each public chain from normalized within-repertoire ranks of inferred template counts. A later analysis computed generation probabilities with a VDJ recombination model fitted to out-of-frame rearrangements, and checked the results against IGoR. A later analysis scored TCR-TCR, TCR-HLA and TCR-CMV co-occurrence with hypergeometric tests, applying a repertoire-size bias correction to TCR pairs. A later analysis estimated false discovery rates by permuting HLA or CMV assignments 20 times. In a later analysis, co-occurring TCRs were grouped using DBSCAN, and TCRdist sequence similarity was added for clustering within HLA-allele-positive subsets. Repertoires with fewer than 30,000 or more than 120,000 public chains were left out of co-occurrence clustering, as were about 5 repertoires with anomalous nucleotide sharing. TCRdb took this table from immuneACCESS and kept in-frame rearrangements with V and J called. Such tables lack part of the clones; where checked against another copy, unresolved V genes explain under half of the gap, and the rest is unexplained. The V and J calls and clone size come from that table; D and trimming were worked out from the DNA. The sample's table covers around 140,000 clones. The ten largest make up 0.9% to 1% of the sample.

What the work shows at the level of the full study, not this receptor alone: According to the authors, the approach could potentially be generalized to other disease states and immunological phenotypes. In an earlier analysis of fewer than 700 of the donors, most TCR beta V segments appeared in productive rearrangements about 87% or about 30% of the time, broadly matching IMGT annotations. In a later analysis, several top co-occurrence clusters were reported to appear linked to parvovirus B19, influenza, CMV and Epstein-Barr virus. HLA typing was unavailable for some donors at each locus, so association tests used only the typed subset. The presence/absence analyses assumed that sequencing depth was roughly uniform across donors, and that assumption may not be true. According to a later genetic analysis, donors in an Asian-associated ancestry cluster had fewer N-insertions in productive TCRs than the approximately 670-donor mean. For the cohort, immune exposure information was limited to CMV serostatus. In a later analysis, 16,951 TCR beta sequences were associated with specific HLA alleles at a false discovery rate of 0.05. In vitro tests confirmed that a few of the cytomegalovirus-associated TCR beta chains recognize cytomegalovirus antigens. In a later analysis, HLA-associated TCR beta chains were found to be more clonally expanded and to have lower generation probabilities than equally common non-associated chains. According to a later analysis, TCR association rates differed among HLA loci, with DRB1 alleles showing the most associated TCRs and HLA-C alleles showing the fewest. Across donors, most TCR sequences were observed very rarely, whereas some public TCRs were present in many individuals. The earlier analysis of approximately 540 of the donors excluded 15 to 20 rarely observed V segments, including chromosome 9 orphons, because counts were too low. Linkage disequilibrium might explain the correlated functional status among segregating V segments, but an unknown experimental factor could not be ruled out. A further reported finding was that TCR beta sequences accurately predicted the HLA-A and HLA-B alleles for most subjects in the first cohort. A later genetic analysis associated a missense DCLRE1C variant with V-gene and J-gene trimming of TCR beta chains, and an independent cohort replicated the association. Most CMV-associated TCR beta chains appeared to be HLA-restricted in a later analysis, and the HLA associations seemed to be driven largely by CMV exposure. Assigning TCR associations to individual alleles was difficult when HLA alleles, especially DR and DQ, strongly co-occurred. The study gave a list of about 170 TCR beta chains associated with cytomegalovirus. The classifier was reported to diagnose cytomegalovirus status with high specificity and sensitivity in both the original cohort and the validation cohort. A cluster of highly shared sequence variants was judged likely to represent a technical artifact of the sequencing pipeline. In this cohort, only TCR beta chains were sequenced, and detectable features were limited by the absence of alpha or paired-chain data.

What was sequenced was PBMCs. This receptor was taken from a male donor in good health and CMV-seronegative.

The CDR3 protein: CASSLGSQGAGGYTF. The sequence in DNA is TGTGCCAGCAGCTTAGGTAGCCAGGGGGCAGGTGGCTACACCTTC. The receptor chain draws on TRBV7-9 and TRBJ1-2; TRBD1 agrees with 8 junctional bases. Trimming leaves V shorter by 1 base and J shorter by 7 bases, with the junction holding 8 bases beyond the gene matches. Counted from cysteine to phenylalanine, this CDR3 has 15 amino acids. This entry keeps only the CDR3 DNA: 45 bases, framed from base 1. The germline V gene (reference sequence) gives CDR1 as SEHNR and CDR2 as FQNEAQ.